This T cell receptor beta chain is drawn from a study of T cell repertoires in cytomegalovirus infection. Across the study: Public TCR beta signature analysis indicated the presence of both CMV infection and matching HLA type. Findings and limits, study-wide: Summed public TCR beta family frequency identified CMV carriers bearing the relevant HLA. Ex vivo, HLA-C-restricted CMV-specific TCR beta clonotypes prevailed over the rest of the response.

This clonotype was recorded many times. Its antigen is undetermined. Using its own MiXCR run on the reads, TCRdb lists one record per CDR3 protein. Here the sample spans under 200,000 distinct CDR3 sequences, 8% to 10% being singletons. The sequence was obtained from a human donor in good health (CMV status not recorded). Some clones in this sample may be carry-over from other donors' samples. Material: PBMCs.

In DNA form, the CDR3 reads TGTGCCAGCAGCCCGAGGACAGTATCCTATGGCTACACCTTC. It specifies CASSPRTVSYGYTF. The chain uses TRBV7-2 and TRBJ1-2, with D possibly TRBD1 on 6 matching bases. V was trimmed by 5 bases and J by 4 bases, leaving 14 bases between them. The CDR3 is 14 residues long. CDR1 is SGHTA and CDR2 is FQGNSA in the germline V gene.